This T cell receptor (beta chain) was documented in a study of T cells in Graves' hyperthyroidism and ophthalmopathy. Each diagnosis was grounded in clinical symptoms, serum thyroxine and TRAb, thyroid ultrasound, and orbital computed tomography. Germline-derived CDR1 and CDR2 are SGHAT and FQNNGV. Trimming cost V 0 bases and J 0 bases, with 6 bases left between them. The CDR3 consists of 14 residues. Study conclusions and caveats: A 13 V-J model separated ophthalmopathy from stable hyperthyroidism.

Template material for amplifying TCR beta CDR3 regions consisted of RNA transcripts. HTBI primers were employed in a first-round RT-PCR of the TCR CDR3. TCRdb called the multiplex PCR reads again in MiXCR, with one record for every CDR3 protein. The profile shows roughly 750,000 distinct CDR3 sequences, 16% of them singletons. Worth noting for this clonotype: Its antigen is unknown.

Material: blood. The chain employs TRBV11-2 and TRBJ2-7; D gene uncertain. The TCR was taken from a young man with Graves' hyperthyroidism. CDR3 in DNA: TGTGCCAGCAGCTTAGACCCCCCCTCCTACGAGCAGTACTTC. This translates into CASSLDPPSYEQYF.